The 5 T cell receptor beta chains reported below all come from one sample, sequenced in a study of CD8 T cells in ankylosing spondylitis. Study-level findings and limits: A TCR beta motif of several highly homologous variants seemed to mark ankylosing spondylitis blood.

These TCRs are of unknown antigen specificity. TCRdb fed the 5' RACE reads into MiXCR, producing one record per CDR3 protein. This sample has about 840,000 distinct CDR3 sequences, with roughly 12% found just once. The sample consisted of blood, either unsorted or a sorted T cell fraction (not recorded which). These TCRs come from a male donor with ankylosing spondylitis.

This clonotype was found a few times. The chain couples TRBV12-3 or TRBV12-4 to TRBJ1-5; the D gene is possibly TRBD1 (6 bases). V lost 8 bases to trimming and J lost 9 bases, with 20 bases between them. The CDR3 is made up of 14 amino acids. The CDR3 DNA reads as TGTGCCAGCGGTTGGGGACACGGTGGTGGGCCCCAGCATTTT. Amino acids: CASGWGHGGGPQHF.

In this sample, this clonotype turned up many times. This rearrangement joins TRBV7-2 to TRBJ1-1, with unresolved D. The V gene's germline CDR1 is SGHTA and CDR2 FQGNSA. The CDR3 covers 15 residues. V gave up 2 bases and J gave up 1 base, with 11 bases separating them. The CDR3 coding sequence is TGTGCCAGCAGCTTACGCGGCTTATGGAACACTGAAGCTTTCTTT. It encodes CASSLRGLWNTEAFF.

This clonotype has just a few counts. The rearrangement uses TRBV5-5 and TRBJ1-4; a weak D match, TRBD1 (5 bases). This CDR3 region has 16 residues. Trimming left V 4 bases short and J 0 bases short, with 13 bases between. Germline loops: CDR1 SGHKS, CDR2 YYEKEE (reference sequence). The CDR3 sequence: CASSKGPSSTNEKLFF. The CDR3 bases are TGTGCCAGCAGCAAGGGGCCCTCCTCAACTAATGAAAAACTGTTTTTT. Drawing the rest from reference TRBV5-5 and TRBJ1-4, the complete variable domain is DAGVTQSPTHLIKTRGQQVTLRCSPISGHKSVSWYQQVLGQGPQFIFQYYEKEERGRGNFPDRFSARQFPNYSSELNVNALLLGDSALYLCASSKGPSSTNEKLFFGSGTQLSVL.

This rearrangement joins TRBV15 to TRBJ1-5; D is unresolved. V was clipped by 3 bases and J by 4 bases, with 4 bases between them. The CDR3 length is 12 residues. Germline CDR1 LNHNV, CDR2 YYDKDF (reference sequence). CDR3 residues: CATSRLNQPQHF. The CDR3 nucleotides are TGTGCCACCAGCAGGCTAAATCAGCCCCAGCATTTT.

This clonotype showed up just a few times. The chain recombines TRBV6-1 with TRBJ1-3, with D unresolved. The germline V and J ends were trimmed by 7 bases and 5 bases, with 18 bases remaining between them. Germline V lookup: CDR1 MNHNS, CDR2 SASEGT. The length of the CDR3 is 15 residues. The chain's CDR3 is CASKMLGVYRNTIYF. CDR3 nucleotide sequence: TGTGCCAGCAAAATGCTTGGGGTTTACAGAAACACCATATATTTT.